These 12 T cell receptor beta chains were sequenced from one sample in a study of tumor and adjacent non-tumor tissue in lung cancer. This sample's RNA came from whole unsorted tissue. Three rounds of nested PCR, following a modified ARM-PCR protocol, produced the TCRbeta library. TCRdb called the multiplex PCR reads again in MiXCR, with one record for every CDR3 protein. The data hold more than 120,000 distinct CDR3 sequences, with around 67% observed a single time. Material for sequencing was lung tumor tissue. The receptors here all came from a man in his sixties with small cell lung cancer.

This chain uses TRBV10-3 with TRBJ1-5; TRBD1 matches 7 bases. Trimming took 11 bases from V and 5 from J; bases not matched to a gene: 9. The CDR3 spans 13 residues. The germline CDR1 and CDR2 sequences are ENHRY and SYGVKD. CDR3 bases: TGTGCCGTTAGCGGGACAGAAGATCAGCCCCAGCATTTT. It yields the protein CAVSGTEDQPQHF.

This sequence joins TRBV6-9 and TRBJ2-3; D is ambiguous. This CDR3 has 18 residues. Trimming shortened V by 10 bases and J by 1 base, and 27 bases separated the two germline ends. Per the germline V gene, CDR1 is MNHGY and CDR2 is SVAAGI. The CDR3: CAIDPFNLGPGCTDTQYF. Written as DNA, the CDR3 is TGTGCCATCGATCCATTTAATTTGGGCCCTGGATGCACAGATACGCAGTATTTT.

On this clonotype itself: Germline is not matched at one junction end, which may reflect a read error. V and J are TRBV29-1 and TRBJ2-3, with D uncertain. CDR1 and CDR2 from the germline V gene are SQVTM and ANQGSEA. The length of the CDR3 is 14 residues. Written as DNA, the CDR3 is TGCAGTGTTGGTTTGGGTGGGCTGGCAGATACGCAGTATTTT. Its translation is CSVGLGGLADTQYF.

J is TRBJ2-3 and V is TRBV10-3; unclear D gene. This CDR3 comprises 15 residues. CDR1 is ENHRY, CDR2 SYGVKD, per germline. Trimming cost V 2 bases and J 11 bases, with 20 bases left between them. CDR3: CAISEGSVHVLMQYF. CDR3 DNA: TGTGCCATCAGTGAGGGCAGTGTCCATGTCCTTATGCAGTATTTT.

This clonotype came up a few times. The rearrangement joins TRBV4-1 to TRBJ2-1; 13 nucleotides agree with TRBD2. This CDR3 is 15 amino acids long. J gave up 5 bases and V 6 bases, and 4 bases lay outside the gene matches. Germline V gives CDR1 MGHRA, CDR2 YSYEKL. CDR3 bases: TGCGCCAGCAGACGAGGACTAGCGGGAGACAATGAGCAGTTCTTC. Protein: CASRRGLAGDNEQFF.

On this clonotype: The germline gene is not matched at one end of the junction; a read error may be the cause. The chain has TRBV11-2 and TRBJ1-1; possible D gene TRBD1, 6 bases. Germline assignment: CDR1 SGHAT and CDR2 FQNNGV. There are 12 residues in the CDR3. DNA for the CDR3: TGTGCCAACAGCGTAGGGGGTCCAAGAGCTTTCTTT. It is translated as CANSVGGPRAFF.

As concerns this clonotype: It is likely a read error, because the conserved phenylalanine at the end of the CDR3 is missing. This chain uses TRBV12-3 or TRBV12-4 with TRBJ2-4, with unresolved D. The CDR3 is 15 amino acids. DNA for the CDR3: TGTGTCAGCAGTTTAGCTGGGTTAGCCAAAAACATTCAGTACTCC. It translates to CVSSLAGLAKNIQYS.

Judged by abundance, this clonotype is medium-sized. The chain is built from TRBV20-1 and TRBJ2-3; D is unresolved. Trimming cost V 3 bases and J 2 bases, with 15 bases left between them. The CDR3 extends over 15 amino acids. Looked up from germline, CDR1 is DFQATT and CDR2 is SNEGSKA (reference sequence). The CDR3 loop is CSARPLARFTDTQYF. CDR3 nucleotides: TGCAGTGCTAGGCCTTTGGCACGATTCACAGATACGCAGTATTTT.

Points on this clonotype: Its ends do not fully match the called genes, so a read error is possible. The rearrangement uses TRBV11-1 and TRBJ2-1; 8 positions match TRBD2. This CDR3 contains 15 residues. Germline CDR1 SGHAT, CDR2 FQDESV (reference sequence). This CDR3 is CTSRKASGRYNEQFF. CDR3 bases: TGTACCAGCAGAAAAGCTAGCGGGCGATACAATGAGCAATTCTTC. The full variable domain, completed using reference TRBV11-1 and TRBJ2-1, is EAEVAQSPRYKITEKSQAVAFWCDPISGHATLYWYRQILGQGPELLVQFQDESVVDDSQLPKDRFSAERLKGVDSTLKIQPAELGDSAMYLCTSRKASGRYNEQFFGPGTRLTVL.

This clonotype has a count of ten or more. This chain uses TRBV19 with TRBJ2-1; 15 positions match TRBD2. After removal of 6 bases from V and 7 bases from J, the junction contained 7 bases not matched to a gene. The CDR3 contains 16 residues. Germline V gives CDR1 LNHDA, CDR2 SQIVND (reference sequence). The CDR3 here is CASRPTGTSGRNEQFF. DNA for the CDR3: TGTGCCAGTAGGCCGACCGGGACTAGCGGGAGGAATGAGCAGTTCTTC.

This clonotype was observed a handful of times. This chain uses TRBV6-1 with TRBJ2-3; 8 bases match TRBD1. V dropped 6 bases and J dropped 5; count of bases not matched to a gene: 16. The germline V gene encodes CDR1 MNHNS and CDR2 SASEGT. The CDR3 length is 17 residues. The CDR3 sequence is CASSTPQGAYGKDTQYF. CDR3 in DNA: TGTGCCAGCAGCACCCCTCAGGGGGCGTATGGCAAAGATACGCAGTATTTT.

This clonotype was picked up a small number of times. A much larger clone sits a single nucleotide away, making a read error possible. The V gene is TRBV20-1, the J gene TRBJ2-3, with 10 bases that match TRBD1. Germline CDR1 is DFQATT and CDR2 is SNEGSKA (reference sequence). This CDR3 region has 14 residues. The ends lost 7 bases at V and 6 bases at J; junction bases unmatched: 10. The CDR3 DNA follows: TGCAGTGTTACCCCGGACAGGGGGTTGGATACGCAGTATTTT. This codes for CSVTPDRGLDTQYF.